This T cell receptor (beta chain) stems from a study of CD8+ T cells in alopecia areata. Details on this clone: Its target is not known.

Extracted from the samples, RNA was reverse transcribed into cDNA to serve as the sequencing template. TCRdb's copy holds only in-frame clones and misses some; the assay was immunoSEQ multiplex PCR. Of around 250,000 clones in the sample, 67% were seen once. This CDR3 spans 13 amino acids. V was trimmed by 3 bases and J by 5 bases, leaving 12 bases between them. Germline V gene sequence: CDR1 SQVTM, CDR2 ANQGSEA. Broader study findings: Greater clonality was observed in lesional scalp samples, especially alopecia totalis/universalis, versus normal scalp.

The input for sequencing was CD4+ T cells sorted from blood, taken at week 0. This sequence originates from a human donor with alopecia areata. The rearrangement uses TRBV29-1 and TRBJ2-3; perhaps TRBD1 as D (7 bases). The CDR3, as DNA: TGCAGCGTTGAGGCAGGGGGGATAGATACGCAGTATTTT. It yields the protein CSVEAGGIDTQYF.